This TCR beta chain was retrieved from a study of T cell responses to AZD1222 COVID-19 vaccine. Measured with immunoSEQ multiplex PCR; TCRdb has only the in-frame clones, and not every one. In the table there are approximately 80,000 clones, roughly 90% of which are singletons. CDR3 length: 14 residues. Trimming stripped 8 bases from V and 3 bases from J, with 14 bases between. Germline CDR1 and CDR2: WNHNN and SYGVQD (reference sequence). The specimen was peripheral blood, collected on day 0 of AZD1222 vaccination. This sequence originates from an adult in good health. V usage is TRBV10-1 and J usage is TRBJ1-5, with D hard to call. The CDR3: CASPCLFPNQPQHF. CDR3 coding DNA: TGCGCCAGCCCTTGTTTGTTTCCCAATCAGCCCCAGCATTTT.